This entry describes one T cell receptor beta chain. Its antigen is still unknown. A single record per CDR3 protein comes from TCRdb applying MiXCR to the 5' RACE reads. The sample holds about 890,000 distinct CDR3 sequences, about 12% seen once. The source of the sample is a study of identical twins. Study-level points and caveats: Models came in too low on out-of-frame TCR alpha sharing in monozygotic twins. Because invariant MAIT and iNKT cells could be present, zero-insertion analyses could be partly confounded.

The V gene's germline CDR1 is SGHVS and CDR2 FNYEAQ. The CDR3 is made up of 17 amino acids. V dropped 5 bases and J dropped 2; count of bases not matched to a gene: 9. The same data also contributed to another study, on yellow fever vaccine responses in identical twins.

Sequencing input: PBMCs. The receptor's source is a woman between 18 and 30 years old in good health. The V and J genes are TRBV7-6 and TRBJ2-7; 13 positions agree with TRBD2. The CDR3: CASSPRPGLAGTYEQYF. The CDR3 DNA reads as TGTGCCAGCAGCCCGCGCCCGGGACTAGCGGGGACCTACGAGCAGTACTTC.